This T cell receptor (beta chain) was captured in a study of blood T cell repertoires in COVID-19. Study overall: Some COVID-19 samples were acute and others convalescent; all came from the United States, Italy and Spain. From T cells, B-cell-depleted T cells, or PBMCs came the material, which was cDNA or gDNA.

In the authors' methods: Reference gene primer amplification yielded estimated nucleated cell counts. Repertoires were generated with immunoSEQ multiplex PCR, while TCRdb's copy carries only in-frame clones and drops some. V and J calls and clone size are copied from that table; D and trimming were computed from the DNA. Of about 190,000 clones detected, over 75% appear once; the ten largest clones hold 2.5% to 3%. The CDR3 loop spans 17 amino acids. V shed 3 bases, J shed 0 bases, and the junction held 6 bases outside the gene matches. The germline CDR1 and CDR2 sequences are MNHEY and SMNVEV (reference sequence).

The chain carries TRBV27 and TRBJ2-1, with 9 positions matching TRBD2. The source of this sequence is a woman older than 75 with active or convalescent COVID-19. The sample was peripheral blood. The CDR3 sequence: CASSFLGGGVSYNEQFF. CDR3 nucleotides: TGTGCCAGCAGTTTTCTGGGCGGGGGGGTCTCCTACAATGAGCAGTTCTTC.